This T cell receptor (beta chain) was retrieved from a study of cytotoxic CD8 clonotypes in ibrutinib-treated CLL. The CDR3 consists of 12 residues. Trimming took 3 bases from V and 1 from J, leaving 3 bases between them. The germline V gene has CDR1 KGHSH and CDR2 LQKENI. This clone showed up just once. What it binds is unknown. General observations from the study: Sampling time points were not equivalent between sustained-remission and progressing patients. Clonality at baseline surpassed age-matched healthy donors and tracked circulating CD8+ T-cell counts.

Depth targeted 1 in 200,000 to 1 in 1 million T cells, averaging 10x coverage per clonotype. Assay used: immunoSEQ multiplex PCR; TCRdb lists only in-frame clones, some missing. The repertoire holds 27,000 or so clones, roughly 85% seen once, with about 7.8% in the top ten. Here the sequenced sample was PBMCs, taken after 24 months of ibrutinib treatment. The J gene is TRBJ2-5, the V gene TRBV18; D uncertain. The TCR was taken from a human donor with chronic lymphocytic leukemia. Here the CDR3 DNA reads TGTGCCAGCTCACCGGGCCAAGAGACCCAGTACTTC. Amino acids: CASSPGQETQYF.